Listed below are T cell receptor beta chains from one sample, sequenced in a study of blood T cell repertoires in COVID-19. Sequencing used immunoSEQ multiplex PCR; TCRdb keeps in-frame clones, though not all of them. The profile covers around 330,000 clones, with approximately 81% appearing a single time and 1.5% to 2% taken by the ten largest. The sample taken for sequencing was PBMCs or T cells enriched from blood (not recorded which). The receptors derive from a woman in her 30s who had been exposed to COVID-19. The CDR3 runs from the conserved cysteine through the conserved F or W. A D gene is named only where the DNA matches it firmly. Clone size is given for some rows only: seen once, a few or many times, or a class if the clone is expanded.

CDR3aa,CDR3nt,d_gene,j_gene,v_gene,abundance
CASRPTPRSGELFF,TGTGCCAGCAGGCCGACTCCCCGATCCGGGGAGCTGTTTTTT,-,TRBJ2-2,TRBV7-3,-
CASSPAQNNSPLHF,TGTGCCAGCTCACCAGCACAGAATAATTCACCCCTCCACTTT,-,TRBJ1-6,TRBV18,-
CATSDSSPGGEQYF,TGTGCCACCAGTGATTCCTCGCCGGGAGGCGAGCAGTACTTC,TRBD2,TRBJ2-7,TRBV24-1,-
CASSQVGAQGHTEAFF,TGCGCCAGCAGCCAAGTCGGTGCACAGGGGCACACTGAAGCTTTCTTT,TRBD1,TRBJ1-1,TRBV4-1,few
CASTGLNQPQHF,TGTGCCAGCACCGGACTCAATCAGCCCCAGCATTTT,-,TRBJ1-5,TRBV12-3/TRBV12-4,-
CASSPIRSPNTEAFF,TGTGCCAGCAGCCCTATCCGTAGCCCGAACACTGAAGCTTTCTTT,-,TRBJ1-1,TRBV3-1/TRBV3-2,-
CASSLGAISDTQYF,TGTGCCAGCAGCTTAGGCGCTATTTCCGATACGCAGTATTTT,-,TRBJ2-3,TRBV7-2,-
CASSLGDRVTEAFF,TGTGCCAGCAGCTTAGGGGACAGGGTCACTGAAGCTTTCTTT,TRBD1,TRBJ1-1,TRBV7-9,-
CASSLSPEQGLNSPLHF,TGCGCCAGCAGCCTATCCCCCGAGCAGGGCCTAAATTCCCCCCTCCACTTT,-,TRBJ1-6,TRBV4-1,-
CASSRPGQGAADTQYF,TGTGCCAGCAGTCGCCCGGGACAGGGGGCTGCAGATACGCAGTATTTT,TRBD1,TRBJ2-3,TRBV27,-
CASSPGTTGELFF,TGTGCCAGCAGTCCGGGGACAACCGGGGAGCTGTTTTTT,-,TRBJ2-2,TRBV27,-
CASSSRFTGDNQPQHF,TGTGCCAGCAGCTCCCGATTTACAGGGGACAATCAGCCCCAGCATTTT,TRBD1,TRBJ1-5,TRBV13,few
CASSVGGGASTDTQYF,TGTGCCAGCAGCGTAGGAGGCGGGGCGAGCACAGATACGCAGTATTTT,-,TRBJ2-3,TRBV9,-
CASSFSGGAYNEQFF,TGTGCCAGCAGCTTTAGCGGGGGGGCTTACAATGAGCAGTTCTTC,TRBD2,TRBJ2-1,TRBV9,few
CASSLRPTSGRENIQYF,TGCGCCAGCAGCTTGCGCCCGACTAGCGGCAGGGAAAACATTCAGTACTTC,TRBD2,TRBJ2-4,TRBV5-1,-
CASSLAGTGVGYGYTF,TGTGCCAGCAGCTTGGCGGGGACAGGGGTCGGGTATGGCTACACCTTC,TRBD1,TRBJ1-2,TRBV5-6,-
CASSEWGGSSTDTQYF,TGTGCCAGCAGTGAATGGGGAGGGTCTAGCACAGATACGCAGTATTTT,TRBD2,TRBJ2-3,TRBV25-1,-
CASSNVRGQGNIYTF,TGTGCCAGCAGCAACGTGCGAGGACAGGGAAATATCTACACCTTC,TRBD1,TRBJ1-2,TRBV7-9,-
CASSLVGTPGPRNIQYF,TGTGCCAGCAGCTTAGTCGGGACACCGGGACCTAGAAACATTCAGTACTTC,-,TRBJ2-4,TRBV7-3,-
CASSPLDRDNQPQHF,TGTGCCAGCTCACCGTTGGACAGGGATAATCAGCCCCAGCATTTT,TRBD1,TRBJ1-5,TRBV18,once
CASSPTGTTVYNEQFF,TGTGCCAGCTCACCAACCGGGACTACTGTCTACAATGAGCAGTTCTTC,TRBD2,TRBJ2-1,TRBV18,-
CSVIRDYETEAFF,TGCAGCGTCATCCGGGATTATGAGACTGAAGCTTTCTTT,-,TRBJ1-1,TRBV29-1,-
CASSLSGGETGELFF,TGTGCCAGCAGCCTTAGCGGGGGGGAGACCGGGGAGCTGTTTTTT,TRBD2,TRBJ2-2,TRBV9,-
CASRAGNRETQYF,TGCGCCAGCAGGGCCGGGAATAGGGAGACCCAGTACTTC,-,TRBJ2-5,TRBV5-1,-
CASSPDRANQPQHF,TGTGCCAGCAGCCCGGACAGGGCCAATCAGCCCCAGCATTTT,TRBD1,TRBJ1-5,TRBV6-5,-
CASRLDPRGYNSPLHF,TGTGCAAGTCGCTTAGATCCGAGAGGTTATAATTCACCCCTCCACTTT,-,TRBJ1-6,TRBV12-2,-
CASRGDRSGDEQYF,TGTGCCAGCAGAGGGGACAGGTCCGGGGACGAGCAGTACTTC,TRBD1,TRBJ2-7,TRBV2,once
CASSAKGVSYEQYF,TGTGCCAGCAGTGCGAAAGGGGTTTCCTACGAGCAGTACTTC,-,TRBJ2-7,TRBV5-4,-
CASVGGSGTALHF,TGTGCCAGCGTCGGTGGTAGTGGTACGGCCCTCCACTTT,-,TRBJ1-6,TRBV28,-
CASSLGRGEQFF,TGTGCCAGCAGTTTAGGGCGGGGTGAGCAGTTCTTC,-,TRBJ2-1,TRBV27,-
CASTDSLNEKLFF,TGTGCCAGCACGGACAGCCTTAATGAAAAACTGTTTTTT,-,TRBJ1-4,TRBV27,-
CASSGTSGRGEQFF,TGTGCCAGCAGCGGGACTAGCGGGAGGGGTGAGCAGTTCTTC,TRBD2,TRBJ2-1,TRBV11-3,-
CASARDREPSNEQFF,TGTGCCAGCGCAAGGGACAGGGAGCCTTCCAATGAGCAGTTCTTC,TRBD1,TRBJ2-1,TRBV6-5,-
CASRRDSNYGYTF,TGTGCCAGCAGAAGAGACAGCAACTATGGCTACACCTTC,-,TRBJ1-2,TRBV6-5,-
CASSAQQGSGELFF,TGTGCCAGCAGTGCTCAACAGGGATCCGGGGAGCTGTTTTTT,-,TRBJ2-2,TRBV28,few
CASSHGTSDYNEQFF,TGTGCCAGCAGCCACGGGACTAGCGATTACAATGAGCAGTTCTTC,TRBD2,TRBJ2-1,TRBV5-4,-
CASSEGTANYGYTF,TGTGCCAGCAGTGAAGGGACAGCTAACTATGGCTACACCTTC,-,TRBJ1-2,TRBV6-1,-
CASSRTRPVEAFF,TGTGCCAGCAGTAGGACACGACCTGTTGAAGCTTTCTTT,-,TRBJ1-1,TRBV12-3/TRBV12-4,-
CASSQAGPQVNKWSHNSPLHF,TGTGCCAGCAGCCAAGCAGGCCCGCAGGTAAATAAGTGGTCCCATAATTCACCCCTCCACTTT,-,TRBJ1-6,TRBV14,-
CASRVQGQPQHF,TGTGCCAGCAGAGTACAGGGTCAGCCCCAGCATTTT,-,TRBJ1-5,TRBV28,few
CASTQGQGAAAFF,TGTGCCAGCACCCAAGGACAGGGGGCTGCAGCTTTCTTT,TRBD1,TRBJ1-1,TRBV6-5,-
CASGLYNEQFF,TGTGCCTCGGGACTTTACAATGAGCAGTTCTTC,-,TRBJ2-1,TRBV30,-
CASSQDRALSAGYTF,TGCGCCAGCAGCCAAGACAGGGCGCTGAGTGCAGGCTACACCTTC,-,TRBJ1-2,TRBV4-3,few
CAWSVLSRGTEAFF,TGTGCCTGGAGTGTACTATCAAGGGGGACTGAAGCTTTCTTT,-,TRBJ1-1,TRBV30,-
CASSEGMGRNEQFF,TGTGCCAGCAGTGAAGGGATGGGCAGGAATGAGCAGTTCTTC,-,TRBJ2-1,TRBV2,-